Following are 14 T cell receptor beta chains from one sample sequenced in a study of radiation and T cells in renal cell carcinoma. Indicated time point: blood 4 weeks post-SBRT, at nephrectomy. Treatment given: 15 Gy SBRT to primary tumor, nephrectomy 4 weeks later. Method: immunoSEQ multiplex PCR; TCRdb's copy keeps in-frame clones and lacks some. The data show 130,000 to 150,000 clones, 80% to 90% seen once. The sample consisted of blood, taken from a patient whose treatment included radiotherapy and nephrectomy. These receptors all stem from a woman in her forties or fifties with renal cell carcinoma.

The chain uses TRBV7-8 and TRBJ1-4; tentative D call: TRBD1 (5 bases). Germline assignment: CDR1 SGHVS and CDR2 FQNEAQ. Trimming pared 3 bases from V and 0 bases from J, leaving 8 bases between. This CDR3 is 15 amino acids long. The CDR3 region has the DNA TGTGCCAGCAGCTTGGACACTTCAACTAATGAAAAACTGTTTTTT. Encoded protein: CASSLDTSTNEKLFF.

This chain links TRBV5-1 with TRBJ2-7, with D tentatively TRBD2 (5 bases). The V and J ends lost 0 bases and 0 bases respectively, with 10 bases between them. The CDR3 runs 15 residues. Germline loops: CDR1 SGHRS, CDR2 YFSETQ. The chain's CDR3 is CASSLEAEHSYEQYF. The CDR3 region has the DNA TGCGCCAGCAGCTTGGAAGCGGAGCACTCCTACGAGCAGTACTTC.

The rearrangement joins TRBV18 to TRBJ1-2; TRBD1 matches at 7 bases. V shed 0 bases and J 6 bases; nucleotides not matched to a gene: 4. CDR1 and CDR2 (germline): KGHSH, LQKENI. The CDR3 consists of 14 residues. CDR3 DNA sequence: TGTGCCAGCTCACCACCGGGACAGCACAATGGCTACACCTTC. This gives the protein CASSPPGQHNGYTF.

This chain connects TRBV27 to TRBJ2-1; possibly TRBD2 for D (5 bases). V lost 4 bases and J lost 0, with 10 bases in between. The CDR3 loop spans 15 amino acids. Germline-derived CDR1 and CDR2 are MNHEY and SMNVEV (reference sequence). Written as DNA, the CDR3 is TGTGCCAGCAGTTGGGCGGGCCTCTCCTACAATGAGCAGTTCTTC. Residues: CASSWAGLSYNEQFF.

This clone was counted once. V usage is TRBV20-1 and J usage is TRBJ2-1, with D tentatively TRBD2 (6 bases). Germline V gene lookup returns CDR1 DFQATT and CDR2 SNEGSKA (reference sequence). Trimming took off 3 bases at V and 11 bases at J, with 11 bases between the two ends. The CDR3 spans 11 residues. The CDR3 reads CSARRTSQQFF. The CDR3 DNA sequence: TGCAGTGCTAGGCGAACTAGCCAGCAGTTCTTC.

This sequence joins TRBV4-1 and TRBJ1-1; a weak D match, TRBD1 (5 bases). The CDR3 contains 12 residues. The V end was cut by 4 bases, the J end by 9 bases, with 12 bases between. In germline, CDR1 is MGHRA, CDR2 YSYEKL. CDR3 region: CASSPRDGKAFF. The CDR3 region has the DNA TGCGCCAGCAGCCCTCGGGACGGTAAAGCTTTCTTT.

The chain couples TRBV30 to TRBJ2-2; tentatively, D is TRBD1 (6 bases). Trimming stripped 1 base from V and 4 bases from J, with 13 bases between. The germline V gene encodes CDR1 GTSNPN and CDR2 SVGIG (reference sequence). The CDR3 length is 15 residues. CDR3 sequence reads: CAWSGDLGGTGELFF. For the CDR3, the DNA is TGTGCCTGGAGTGGTGATTTAGGGGGCACCGGGGAGCTGTTTTTT. Looking up the rest from reference TRBV30 and TRBJ2-2 gives the full variable domain: SQTIHQWPATLVQPVGSPLSLECTVEGTSNPNLYWYRQAAGRGLQLLFYSVGIGQISSEVPQNLSASRPQDRQFILSSKKLLLSDSGFYLCAWSGDLGGTGELFFGEGSRLTVL.

The chain combines TRBV5-4 with TRBJ2-5; no definite D call. Germline lookup yields CDR1 SGHNT and CDR2 YYREEE (reference sequence). The V and J ends lost 0 bases and 3 bases respectively, with 3 bases between them. The CDR3 covers 12 residues. The CDR3 here is CASSLGEETQYF. For the CDR3, the DNA is TGTGCCAGCAGCTTGGGTGAAGAGACCCAGTACTTC.

The rearrangement joins TRBV28 to TRBJ1-1; no clear D gene. V was shortened by 3 bases and J by 11 bases, with 25 bases between the two germline ends. In germline, CDR1 is MDHEN, CDR2 SYDVKM. The CDR3 contains 16 residues. The CDR3 protein is CASSFPRDAQRIQAFF. The CDR3 DNA reads TGTGCCAGCAGTTTTCCCAGAGACGCGCAGCGGATTCAGGCTTTCTTT. The full variable domain, rest sourced from reference TRBV28 and TRBJ1-1, is DVKVTQSSRYLVKRTGEKVFLECVQDMDHENMFWYRQDPGLGLRLIYFSYDVKMKEKGDIPEGYSVSREKKERFSLILESASTNQTSMYLCASSFPRDAQRIQAFFGQGTRLTVV.

This clone has a handful of counts. The chain uses TRBV29-1 and TRBJ1-1, with 8 bases aligning to TRBD1. Germline V gives CDR1 SQVTM, CDR2 ANQGSEA. V gave up 4 bases and J gave up 0 bases; unmatched junction bases: 7. The CDR3 has 15 residues. The CDR3 sequence is CSVVSAGGLNTEAFF. The CDR3 DNA reads TGCAGCGTTGTTTCGGCAGGGGGCTTGAACACTGAAGCTTTCTTT.

This clone was picked up one time. J is TRBJ1-2 and V is TRBV11-2; 7 bases line up with TRBD1. V lost 5 bases and J lost 12; bases outside the gene matches: 9. The germline gives CDR1 SGHAT, CDR2 FQNNGV. The CDR3 runs 12 residues. In nucleotides, the CDR3 is TGTGCCAGCAGCCCAATACAGGGGATTCACACCTTC. Translating it yields CASSPIQGIHTF.

The V and J genes are TRBV9 and TRBJ2-7, with 9 bases matching TRBD1. Trimming cost V 3 bases and J 2 bases; bases outside gene matches: 6. Germline assignment: CDR1 SGDLS and CDR2 YYNGEE. The length of the CDR3 is 15 residues. DNA of the CDR3: TGTGCCAGCAGCGCAGGTGGGACAGGGACCTACGAGCAGTACTTC. Amino acid sequence: CASSAGGTGTYEQYF.

This CDR3 reads CASSIDTNTEAFF. CDR3 DNA sequence: TGTGCCAGCAGCATAGATACTAACACTGAAGCTTTCTTT. The chain joins TRBV7-8 to TRBJ1-1, with D hard to call. V gave up 5 bases and J gave up 2 bases, with 9 bases separating them. This CDR3 has 13 amino acids. Germline CDR1 reads SGHVS; CDR2 reads FQNEAQ. Looking up the rest from reference TRBV7-8 and TRBJ1-1 gives the full variable domain: GAGVSQSPRYKVAKRGQDVALRCDPISGHVSLFWYQQALGQGPEFLTYFQNEAQLDKSGLPSDRFFAERPEGSVSTLKIQRTQQEDSAVYLCASSIDTNTEAFFGQGTRLTVV.

V and J are TRBV6-5 and TRBJ2-3, with a possible D match to TRBD2 (5 bases). This CDR3 spans 14 amino acids. V was shortened by 6 bases and J by 3 bases, with 13 bases between the two germline ends. CDR1 MNHEY and CDR2 SVGAGI come from the germline V gene. In DNA form, the CDR3 reads TGTGCCAGCAGGAACGGACTGGGGACAGATACGCAGTATTTT. Protein: CASRNGLGTDTQYF.